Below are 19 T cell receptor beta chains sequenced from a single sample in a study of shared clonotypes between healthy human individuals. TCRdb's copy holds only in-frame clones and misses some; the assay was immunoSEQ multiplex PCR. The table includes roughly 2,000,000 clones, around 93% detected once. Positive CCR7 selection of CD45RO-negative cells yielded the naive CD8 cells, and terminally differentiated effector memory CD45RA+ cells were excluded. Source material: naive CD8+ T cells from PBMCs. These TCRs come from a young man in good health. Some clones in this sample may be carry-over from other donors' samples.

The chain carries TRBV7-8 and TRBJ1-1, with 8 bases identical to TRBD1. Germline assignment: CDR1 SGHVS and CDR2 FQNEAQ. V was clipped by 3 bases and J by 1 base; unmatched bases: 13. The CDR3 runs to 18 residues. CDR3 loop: CASSFRTGWPYENTEAFF. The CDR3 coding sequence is TGTGCCAGCAGCTTCCGGACAGGGTGGCCGTATGAGAACACTGAAGCTTTCTTT.

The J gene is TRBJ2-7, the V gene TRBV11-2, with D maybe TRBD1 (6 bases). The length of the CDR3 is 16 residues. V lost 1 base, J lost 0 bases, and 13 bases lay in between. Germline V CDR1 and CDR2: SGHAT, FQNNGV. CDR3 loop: CASSLVGRGLSYEQYF. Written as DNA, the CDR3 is TGTGCCAGCAGCTTAGTGGGCAGGGGCCTCTCCTACGAGCAGTACTTC.

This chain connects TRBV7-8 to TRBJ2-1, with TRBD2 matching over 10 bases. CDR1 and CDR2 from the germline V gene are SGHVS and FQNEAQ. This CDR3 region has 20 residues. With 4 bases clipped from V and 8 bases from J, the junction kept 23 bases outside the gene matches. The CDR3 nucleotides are TGTGCCAGCAGCTCCCGACTGCCCAGCGGGAGGGCCCGAAGTAGCCATGAGCAGTTCTTC. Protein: CASSSRLPSGRARSSHEQFF.

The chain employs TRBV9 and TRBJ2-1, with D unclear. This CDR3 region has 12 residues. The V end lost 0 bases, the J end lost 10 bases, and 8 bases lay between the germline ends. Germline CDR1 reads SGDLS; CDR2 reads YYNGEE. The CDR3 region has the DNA TGTGCCAGCAGCGTAGGACACCTAGAGCAGTTCTTC. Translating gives CASSVGHLEQFF.

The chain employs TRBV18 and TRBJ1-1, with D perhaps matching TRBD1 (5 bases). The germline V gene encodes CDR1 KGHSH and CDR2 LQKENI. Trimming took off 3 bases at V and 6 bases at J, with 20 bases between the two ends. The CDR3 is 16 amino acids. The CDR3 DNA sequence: TGTGCCAGCTCACCCACCCGGGGTGAGGGGAGGCCTGAAGCTTTCTTT. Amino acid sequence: CASSPTRGEGRPEAFF. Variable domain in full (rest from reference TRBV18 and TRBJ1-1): NAGVMQNPRHLVRRRGQEARLRCSPMKGHSHVYWYRQLPEEGLKFMVYLQKENIIDESGMPKERFSAEFPKEGPSILRIQQVVRGDSAAYFCASSPTRGEGRPEAFFGQGTRLTVV.

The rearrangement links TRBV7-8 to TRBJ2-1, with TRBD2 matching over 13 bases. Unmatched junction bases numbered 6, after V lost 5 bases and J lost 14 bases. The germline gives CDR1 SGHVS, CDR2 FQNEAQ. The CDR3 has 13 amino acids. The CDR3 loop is CASSTGLAGAKFF. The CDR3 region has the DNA TGTGCCAGCAGCACCGGACTAGCGGGAGCAAAGTTCTTC.

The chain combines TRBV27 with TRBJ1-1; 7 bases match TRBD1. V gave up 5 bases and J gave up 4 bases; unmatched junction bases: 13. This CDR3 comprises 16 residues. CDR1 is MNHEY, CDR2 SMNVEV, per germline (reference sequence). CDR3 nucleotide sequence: TGTGCCAGCAGTCTCCTTAAGGACAGGCTGGGCACTGAAGCTTTCTTT. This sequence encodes CASSLLKDRLGTEAFF.

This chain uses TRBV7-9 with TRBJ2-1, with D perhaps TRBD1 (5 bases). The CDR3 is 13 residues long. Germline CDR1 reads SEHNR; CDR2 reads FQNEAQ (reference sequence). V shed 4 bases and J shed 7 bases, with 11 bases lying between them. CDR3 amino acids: CASSSAPGNEQFF. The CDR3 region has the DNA TGTGCCAGCAGCTCCGCCCCAGGGAATGAGCAGTTCTTC.

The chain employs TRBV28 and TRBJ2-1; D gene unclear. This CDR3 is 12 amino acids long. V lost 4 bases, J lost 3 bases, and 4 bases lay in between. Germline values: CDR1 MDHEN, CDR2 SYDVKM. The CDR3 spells CASSWVYNEQFF. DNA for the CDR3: TGTGCCAGCAGTTGGGTCTACAATGAGCAGTTCTTC. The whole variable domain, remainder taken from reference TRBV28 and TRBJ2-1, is DVKVTQSSRYLVKRTGEKVFLECVQDMDHENMFWYRQDPGLGLRLIYFSYDVKMKEKGDIPEGYSVSREKKERFSLILESASTNQTSMYLCASSWVYNEQFFGPGTRLTVL.

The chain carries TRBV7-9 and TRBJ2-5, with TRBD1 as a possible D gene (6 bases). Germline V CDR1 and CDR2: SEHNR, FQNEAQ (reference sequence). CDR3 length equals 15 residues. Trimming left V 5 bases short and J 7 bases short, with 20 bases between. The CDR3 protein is CASSLGTQIPGTQYF. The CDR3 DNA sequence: TGTGCCAGCAGCCTCGGGACACAGATACCGGGGACCCAGTACTTC.

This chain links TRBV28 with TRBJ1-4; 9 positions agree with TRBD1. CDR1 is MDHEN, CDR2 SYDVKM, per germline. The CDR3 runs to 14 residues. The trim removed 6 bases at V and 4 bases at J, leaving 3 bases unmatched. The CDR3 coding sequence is TGTGCCAGCAGCCGGGGACAGGGTAATGAAAAACTGTTTTTT. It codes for CASSRGQGNEKLFF.

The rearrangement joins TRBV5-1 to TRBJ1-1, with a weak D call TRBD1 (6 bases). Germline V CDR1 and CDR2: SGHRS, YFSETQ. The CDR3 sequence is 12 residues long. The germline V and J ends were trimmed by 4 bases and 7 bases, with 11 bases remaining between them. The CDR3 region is CASSPDRFEAFF. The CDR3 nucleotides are TGCGCCAGCAGCCCCGACAGGTTTGAAGCTTTCTTT. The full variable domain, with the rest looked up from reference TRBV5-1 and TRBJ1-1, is KAGVTQTPRYLIKTRGQQVTLSCSPISGHRSVSWYQQTPGQGLQFLFEYFSETQRNKGNFPGRFSGRQFSNSRSEMNVSTLELGDSALYLCASSPDRFEAFFGQGTRLTVV.

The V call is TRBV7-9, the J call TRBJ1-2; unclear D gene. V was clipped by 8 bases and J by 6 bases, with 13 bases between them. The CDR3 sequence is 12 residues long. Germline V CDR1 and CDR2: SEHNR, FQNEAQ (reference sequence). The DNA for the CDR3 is TGTGCCAGCGGATGGACGGCGGATGGCTACACCTTC. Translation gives CASGWTADGYTF.

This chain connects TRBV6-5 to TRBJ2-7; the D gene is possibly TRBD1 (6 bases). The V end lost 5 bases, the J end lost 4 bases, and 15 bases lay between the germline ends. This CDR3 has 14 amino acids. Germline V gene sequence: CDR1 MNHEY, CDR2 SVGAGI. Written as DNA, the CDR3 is TGTGCCAGCAGTCGGGCCGGGACACTTTACGAGCAGTACTTC. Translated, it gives CASSRAGTLYEQYF.

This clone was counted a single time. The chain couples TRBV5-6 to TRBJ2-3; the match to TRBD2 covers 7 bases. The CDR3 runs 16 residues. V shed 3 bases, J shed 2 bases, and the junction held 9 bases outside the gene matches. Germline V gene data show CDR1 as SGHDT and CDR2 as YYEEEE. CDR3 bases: TGTGCCAGCAGCTGGGGGGTAGCGGGCCCCACAGATACGCAGTATTTT. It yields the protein CASSWGVAGPTDTQYF.

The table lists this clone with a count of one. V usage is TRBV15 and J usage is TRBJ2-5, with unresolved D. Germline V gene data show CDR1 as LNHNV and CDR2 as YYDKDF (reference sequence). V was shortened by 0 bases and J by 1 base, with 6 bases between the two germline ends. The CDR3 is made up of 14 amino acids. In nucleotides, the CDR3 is TGTGCCACCAGCAGAGAGGCAATCCAAGAGACCCAGTACTTC. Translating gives CATSREAIQETQYF.

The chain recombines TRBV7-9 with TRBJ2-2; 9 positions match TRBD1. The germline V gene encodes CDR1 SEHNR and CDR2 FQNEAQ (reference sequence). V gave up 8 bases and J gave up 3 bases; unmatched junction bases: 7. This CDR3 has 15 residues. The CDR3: CASESGTGYTGELFF. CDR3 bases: TGTGCCAGCGAATCCGGGACAGGGTACACCGGGGAGCTGTTTTTT.

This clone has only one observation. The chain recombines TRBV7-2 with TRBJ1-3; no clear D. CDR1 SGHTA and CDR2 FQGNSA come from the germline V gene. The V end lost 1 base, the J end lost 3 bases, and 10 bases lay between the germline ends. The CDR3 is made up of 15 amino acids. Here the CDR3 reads CASSLVITGGNTIYF. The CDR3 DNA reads TGTGCCAGCAGCTTAGTCATCACTGGTGGAAACACCATATATTTT.

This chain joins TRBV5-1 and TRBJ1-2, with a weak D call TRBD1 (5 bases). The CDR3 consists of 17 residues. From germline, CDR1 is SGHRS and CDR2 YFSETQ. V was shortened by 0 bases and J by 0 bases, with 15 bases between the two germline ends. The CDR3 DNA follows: TGCGCCAGCAGCTTGGTATACGGGGGAAACCCTAACTATGGCTACACCTTC. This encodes CASSLVYGGNPNYGYTF.